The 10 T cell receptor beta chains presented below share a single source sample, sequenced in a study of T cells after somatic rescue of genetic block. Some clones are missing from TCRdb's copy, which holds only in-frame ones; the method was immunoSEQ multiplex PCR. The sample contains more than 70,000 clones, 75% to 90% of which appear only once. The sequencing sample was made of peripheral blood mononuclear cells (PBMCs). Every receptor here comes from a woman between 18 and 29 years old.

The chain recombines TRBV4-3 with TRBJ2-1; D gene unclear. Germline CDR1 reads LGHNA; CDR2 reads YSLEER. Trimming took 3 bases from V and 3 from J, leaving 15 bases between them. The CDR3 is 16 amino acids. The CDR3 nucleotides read TGCGCCAGCAGCCAGGCACCGAATGGGATCTACAATGAGCAGTTCTTC. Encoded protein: CASSQAPNGIYNEQFF.

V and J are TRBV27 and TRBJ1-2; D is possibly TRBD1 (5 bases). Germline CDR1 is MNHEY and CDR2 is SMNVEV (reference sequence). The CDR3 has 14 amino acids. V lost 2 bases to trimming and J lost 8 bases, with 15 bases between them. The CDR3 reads CASSLGGYVLGYTF. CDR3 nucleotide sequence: TGTGCCAGCAGTTTAGGGGGTTATGTTTTAGGCTACACCTTC.

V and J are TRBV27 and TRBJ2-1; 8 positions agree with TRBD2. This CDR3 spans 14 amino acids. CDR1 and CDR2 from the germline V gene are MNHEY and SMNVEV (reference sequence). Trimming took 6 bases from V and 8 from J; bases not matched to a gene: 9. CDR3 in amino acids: CASSRAGERYEQFF. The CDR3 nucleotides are TGTGCCAGCAGCAGAGCGGGAGAAAGGTATGAGCAGTTCTTC.

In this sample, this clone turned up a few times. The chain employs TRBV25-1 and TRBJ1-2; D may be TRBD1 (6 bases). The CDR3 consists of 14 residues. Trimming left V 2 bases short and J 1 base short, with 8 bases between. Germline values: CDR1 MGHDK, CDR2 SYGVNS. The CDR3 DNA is TGTGCCAGCAGTGAAGTGGACAGTAACTATGGCTACACCTTC. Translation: CASSEVDSNYGYTF.

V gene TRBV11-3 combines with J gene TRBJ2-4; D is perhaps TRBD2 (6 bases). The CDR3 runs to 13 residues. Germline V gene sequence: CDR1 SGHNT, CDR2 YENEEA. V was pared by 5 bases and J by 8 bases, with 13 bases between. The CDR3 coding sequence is TGTGCCAGCAGCCCGGGACTCCGGGACATTCAGTACTTC. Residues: CASSPGLRDIQYF. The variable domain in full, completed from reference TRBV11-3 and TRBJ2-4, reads EAGVVQSPRYKIIEKKQPVAFWCNPISGHNTLYWYLQNLGQGPELLIRYENEEAVDDSQLPKDRFSAERLKGVDSTLKIQPAELGDSAVYLCASSPGLRDIQYFGAGTRLSVL.

The CDR3 nucleotides are TGTGCCTGGAGTCCCCTGGACAGGGGCTCTTATGGCTACACCTTC. Amino acids: CAWSPLDRGSYGYTF. V usage is TRBV30 and J usage is TRBJ1-2; TRBD1 matches 9 bases. CDR3 length equals 15 residues. Trimming at V came to 2 bases and at J to 5 bases, leaving 9 bases not matched to a gene. Germline V lookup: CDR1 GTSNPN, CDR2 SVGIG (reference sequence).

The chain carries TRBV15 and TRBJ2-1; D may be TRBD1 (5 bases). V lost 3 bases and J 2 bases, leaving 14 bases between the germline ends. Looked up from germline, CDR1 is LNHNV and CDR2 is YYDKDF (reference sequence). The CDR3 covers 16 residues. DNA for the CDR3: TGTGCCACCAGCAGTTCAACAGGACCTGCCTACAATGAGCAGTTCTTC. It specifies CATSSSTGPAYNEQFF.

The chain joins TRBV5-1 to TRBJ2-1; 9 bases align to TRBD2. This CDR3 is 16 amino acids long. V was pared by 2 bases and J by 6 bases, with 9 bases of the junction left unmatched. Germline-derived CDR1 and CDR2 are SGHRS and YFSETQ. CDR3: CASSFPPSGILNEQFF. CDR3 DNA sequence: TGCGCCAGCAGCTTCCCTCCTAGCGGGATCCTCAATGAGCAGTTCTTC.

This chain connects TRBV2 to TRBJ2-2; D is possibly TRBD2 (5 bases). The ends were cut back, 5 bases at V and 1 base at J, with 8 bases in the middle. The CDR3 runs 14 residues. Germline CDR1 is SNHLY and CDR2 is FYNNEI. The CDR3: CASSYRENTGELFF. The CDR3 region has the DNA TGTGCCAGCAGTTACCGGGAGAACACCGGGGAGCTGTTTTTT.

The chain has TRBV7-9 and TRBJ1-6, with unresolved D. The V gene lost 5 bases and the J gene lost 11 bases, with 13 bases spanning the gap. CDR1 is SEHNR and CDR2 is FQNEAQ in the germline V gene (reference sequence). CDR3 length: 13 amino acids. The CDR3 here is CASSPPEPAPLHF. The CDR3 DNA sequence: TGTGCCAGCAGCCCGCCGGAGCCGGCACCCCTCCACTTT.